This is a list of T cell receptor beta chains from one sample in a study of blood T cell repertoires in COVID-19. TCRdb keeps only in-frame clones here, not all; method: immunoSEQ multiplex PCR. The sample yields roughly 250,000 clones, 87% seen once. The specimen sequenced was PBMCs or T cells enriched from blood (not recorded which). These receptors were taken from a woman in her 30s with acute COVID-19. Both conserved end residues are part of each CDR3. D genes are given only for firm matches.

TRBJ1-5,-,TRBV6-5,TGTGCCAGCAGTCCGACAGATCTCTCCAATCAGCCCCAGCATTTT,CASSPTDLSNQPQHF
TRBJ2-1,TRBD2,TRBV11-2,TGTGCCAGCAGTTCAATAGCGGGAGGGCCCTACAATGAGCAGTTCTTC,CASSSIAGGPYNEQFF
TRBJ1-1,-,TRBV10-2,TGCGCCAGCAGTGAAGGGACTTTCGCTGAAGCTTTCTTT,CASSEGTFAEAFF
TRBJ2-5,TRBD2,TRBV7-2,TGTGCCAGCAGCCTAAGCCCAGCGGGAAGAGAGACCCAGTACTTC,CASSLSPAGRETQYF
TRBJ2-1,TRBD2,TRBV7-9,TGTGCCAGCAGCTCCCGGGTTAGCGGGAGAGACAATGAGCAGTTCTTC,CASSSRVSGRDNEQFF
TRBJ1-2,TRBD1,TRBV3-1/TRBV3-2,TGTGCCAGCAGCCAAGATTCCACAGGGGGCGGCTACACCTTC,CASSQDSTGGGYTF
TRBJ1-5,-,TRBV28,TGTGCCAGCAGTGGAGGGACGGCGGTTAGGCCCCAGCATTTT,CASSGGTAVRPQHF
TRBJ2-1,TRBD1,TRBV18,TGTGCCAGCTCGTATGGACAGGGAGGTAGCAATGAGCAGTTCTTC,CASSYGQGGSNEQFF
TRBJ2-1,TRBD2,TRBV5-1,TGCGCCAGCAGTCTTAGCGGGGGCTACAATGAGCAGTTCTTC,CASSLSGGYNEQFF
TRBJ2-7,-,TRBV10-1,TGCGCCAGCAGTGCCGGGAACGCCTACGAGCAGTACTTC,CASSAGNAYEQYF
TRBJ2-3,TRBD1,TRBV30,TGTGCCTGGAGCCACGAGGGAGGGACAGGGGGTCGAGATACGCAGTATTTT,CAWSHEGGTGGRDTQYF
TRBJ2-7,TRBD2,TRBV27,TGTGCCAGCAGTCCCCCGGGACTACCCCGGGTGGAGTACTTC,CASSPPGLPRVEYF
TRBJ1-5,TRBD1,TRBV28,TGTGCCAGCAGGGGGACAGAAGTCAATCAGCCCCAGCATTTT,CASRGTEVNQPQHF
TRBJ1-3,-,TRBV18,TGTGCCAGCTCGCCCCGGGCCCCGACGGGGTCCGGAAACACCATATATTTT,CASSPRAPTGSGNTIYF
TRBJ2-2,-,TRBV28,TGTGCCAGCAGTGCCTATAGGGAGCTGTTTTTT,CASSAYRELFF
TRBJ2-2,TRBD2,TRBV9,TGTGCCAGCAGCCCAGCGGGGGCAGGCCCGACGAACACCGGGGAGCTGTTTTTT,CASSPAGAGPTNTGELFF
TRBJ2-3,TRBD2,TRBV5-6,TGTGCCAGCAGCTTTGGACTAGCGGCAACAGATACGCAGTATTTT,CASSFGLAATDTQYF
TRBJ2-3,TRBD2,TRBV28,TGTGCCAGCAGTTCCCGACTAGCGGGACATGCATTAGATACGCAGTATTTT,CASSSRLAGHALDTQYF
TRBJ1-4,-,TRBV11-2,TGTGCCAGCAGCTGGGCGGGTGCAACTAATGAAAAACTGTTTTTT,CASSWAGATNEKLFF
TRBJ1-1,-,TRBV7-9,TGTGCCAGCAGCTTACGAGAGAACACTGAAGCTTTCTTT,CASSLRENTEAFF
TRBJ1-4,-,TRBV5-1,TGCGCCAGCAGCTTGGGTGTACAGTCGAATGAAAAACTGTTTTTT,CASSLGVQSNEKLFF
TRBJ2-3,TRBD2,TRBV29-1,TGCAGCGAGCGGGATCCTAGCACAGATACGCAGTATTTT,CSERDPSTDTQYF
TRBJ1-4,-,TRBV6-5,TGTGCCAGCAGTCGAGAGGCGGGCGAAAAACTGTTTTTT,CASSREAGEKLFF